A single sample gave rise to the 28 T cell receptor beta chains below, sequenced in a study of identical twins. TCRdb re-derived calls from the 5' RACE reads in MiXCR, one entry per CDR3 protein. The sample records 640,000 or so distinct CDR3 sequences, roughly 6% being singletons. Sequencing was performed on naive T cells sorted from blood. The receptors stem from a man between 18 and 29 years old in good health.

In this sample, this clonotype turned up a few times. The rearrangement uses TRBV7-9 and TRBJ2-7; no definite D call. V gave up 2 bases and J gave up 5 bases, with 13 bases separating them. Germline V gives CDR1 SEHNR, CDR2 FQNEAQ (reference sequence). The CDR3 extends over 14 amino acids. The CDR3 coding sequence is TGTGCCAGCAGCTTAACATGGGGTGGGGACGAGCAGTACTTC. This gives the protein CASSLTWGGDEQYF.

There are many counts of this clonotype. CDR3 sequence (DNA): TGCAGCGTTGCTTCGGTGGATAGCAATCAGCCCCAGCATTTT. This codes for CSVASVDSNQPQHF. The chain has TRBV29-1 and TRBJ1-5; D is undetermined. Germline V lookup: CDR1 SQVTM, CDR2 ANQGSEA. This CDR3 has 14 amino acids. Deletions cut 4 bases from V and 0 bases from J, with 10 bases between.

The chain carries TRBV7-6 and TRBJ2-1; 7 positions match TRBD1. CDR1 SGHVS and CDR2 FNYEAQ come from the germline V gene. The CDR3 sequence is 15 residues long. The V segment lost 3 bases and the J segment 9 bases; nucleotides outside the gene matches: 11. The CDR3 here is CASSFGTVKYVEQFF. The DNA for the CDR3 is TGTGCCAGCAGCTTCGGGACAGTAAAATATGTTGAGCAGTTCTTC.

This clonotype was observed a handful of times. This chain joins TRBV3-1 and TRBJ2-3; TRBD1 is a possible D gene (6 bases). CDR1 and CDR2 from the germline V gene are LGHDT and YNNKEL (reference sequence). The CDR3 covers 16 residues. The V and J ends lost 0 bases and 2 bases respectively, with 12 bases between them. The CDR3 bases are TGTGCCAGCAGCCAAGACCAGGGGTTCCACACAGATACGCAGTATTTT. Protein: CASSQDQGFHTDTQYF.

This clonotype showed up just a few times. The V and J genes are TRBV29-1 and TRBJ2-1, with 11 bases fitting TRBD2. J was trimmed by 0 bases and V by 7 bases; bases with no gene match: 8. This CDR3 has 16 amino acids. CDR1 and CDR2 (germline): SQVTM, ANQGSEA. This CDR3 is CSGGTSGSSSYNEQFF. The CDR3 nucleotides read TGCAGCGGGGGGACTAGCGGCTCTAGCTCCTACAATGAGCAGTTCTTC.

This clonotype was picked up many times. The chain has TRBV12-3 or TRBV12-4 and TRBJ2-1, with 7 bases identical to TRBD2. The length of the CDR3 is 13 residues. V dropped 3 bases and J dropped 8; count of bases not matched to a gene: 4. CDR3 DNA sequence: TGTGCCAGCAGTTTTGGTGGGGGGGATGAGCAGTTCTTC. Protein sequence: CASSFGGGDEQFF.

The rearrangement uses TRBV6-5 and TRBJ2-1; TRBD1 aligns across 9 bases. The CDR3 has 17 residues. Per the germline V gene, CDR1 is MNHEY and CDR2 is SVGAGI. The V gene end was trimmed by 2 bases and the J gene end by 8 bases; junction bases not matched to a gene: 13. CDR3 coding DNA: TGTGCCAGCAGTTACCCTAGACAGGGGGGGCGTCTCGATGAGCAGTTCTTC. Translating it yields CASSYPRQGGRLDEQFF.

This clonotype was seen more than once but under ten times. The chain uses TRBV20-1 and TRBJ2-1; the D gene is possibly TRBD2 (6 bases). CDR1 and CDR2 (germline): DFQATT, SNEGSKA (reference sequence). V lost 3 bases, J lost 7 bases, and 16 bases lay in between. The CDR3 loop spans 14 amino acids. The CDR3 DNA is TGCAGTGCTAGGAATACGGAGGGGAGGAATGAGCAGTTCTTC. It yields the protein CSARNTEGRNEQFF.

This clonotype has more than one count but fewer than ten. J is TRBJ2-7 and V is TRBV4-3; a weak D match, TRBD2 (6 bases). The ends were cut back, 0 bases at V and 7 bases at J, with 13 bases in the middle. This CDR3 has 14 residues. In germline, CDR1 is LGHNA, CDR2 YSLEER. The CDR3 loop is CASSQDQWRDEQYF. The DNA for the CDR3 is TGCGCCAGCAGCCAAGATCAGTGGAGGGATGAGCAGTACTTC.

There are a few counts of this clonotype. The J gene is TRBJ2-3, the V gene TRBV20-1; D perhaps matches TRBD2 (6 bases). The CDR3 is 14 amino acids. The ends were cut back, 6 bases at V and 0 bases at J, with 13 bases in the middle. Germline CDR1 and CDR2: DFQATT and SNEGSKA (reference sequence). The CDR3 protein is CSAPGRSSTDTQYF. For the CDR3, the DNA is TGCAGTGCCCCCGGGAGATCTAGCACAGATACGCAGTATTTT.

This clonotype was seen many times. This rearrangement joins TRBV21-1 to TRBJ1-5; TRBD1 is taken as the D call from the table, unchecked against the DNA. TRBV21-1 is a listed pseudogene. The CDR3 runs 15 residues. The CDR3, as DNA: TGTGCCAGCAGCACCCAGGGACAGGGCCTCTGGCCCCAGCATTTT. It translates to CASSTQGQGLWPQHF.

This clonotype was detected many times. The gene calls are TRBV29-1 and TRBJ1-1, with no clear D. This CDR3 is 13 amino acids long. Trimming removed 7 bases at V and 7 bases at J, with 19 bases between. Germline CDR1 reads SQVTM; CDR2 reads ANQGSEA. CDR3 sequence (DNA): TGCAGCGGTGCCGATGGATTGGAACTTGAAGCTTTCTTT. Amino acids: CSGADGLELEAFF.

This clonotype was observed a handful of times. The chain uses TRBV20-1 and TRBJ2-1, with 13 positions matching TRBD2. The junction had 3 bases not matched to a gene; V was cut back by 3 bases and J by 4 bases. The CDR3 has 15 amino acids. Per germline, CDR1 DFQATT and CDR2 SNEGSKA (reference sequence). For the CDR3, the DNA is TGCAGTGCTAGGGGACTAGCGGGATTGTACAATGAGCAGTTCTTC. This sequence encodes CSARGLAGLYNEQFF.

This clonotype was seen repeatedly, ten times or more. The chain is built from TRBV6-1 and TRBJ2-7; possible D gene TRBD2, 5 bases. The length of the CDR3 is 14 residues. V lost 6 bases, J lost 4 bases, and 16 bases lay in between. The germline gives CDR1 MNHNS, CDR2 SASEGT. CDR3 region: CASRSGGSAYEQYF. The CDR3, as DNA: TGTGCCAGCAGATCCGGTGGTAGCGCTTACGAGCAGTACTTC.

The chain carries TRBV7-9 and TRBJ2-7, with D unresolved. This CDR3 spans 12 amino acids. The germline V and J ends were trimmed by 2 bases and 7 bases, with 9 bases remaining between them. Germline CDR1 and CDR2: SEHNR and FQNEAQ (reference sequence). CDR3 amino acids: CASSLYPKEQYF. Written as DNA, the CDR3 is TGTGCCAGCAGCTTATACCCGAAGGAGCAGTACTTC.

This rearrangement joins TRBV24-1 to TRBJ2-2; 11 bases match TRBD2. The trim removed 0 bases at V and 4 bases at J, leaving 0 bases unmatched. The CDR3 runs 16 residues. The germline CDR1 and CDR2 sequences are KGHDR and SFDVKD. Here the CDR3 reads CATSDLTSGSTGELFF. CDR3 nucleotides: TGTGCCACCAGTGATTTGACTAGCGGGAGCACCGGGGAGCTGTTTTTT.

This clonotype occurred a few times. The CDR3 here is CASSLNRDARSSGANVLTF. In DNA, the CDR3 is TGTGCCAGCAGCTTGAACCGGGACGCCCGGTCCTCTGGGGCCAACGTCCTGACTTTC. The gene calls are TRBV11-1 and TRBJ2-6, with D possibly called TRBD1 or TRBD2 (5 bases each). CDR1 is SGHAT, CDR2 FQDESV, per germline (reference sequence). This CDR3 has 19 amino acids. Trimming stripped 3 bases from V and 0 bases from J, with 18 bases between.

In its sample, this clonotype was seen a few times. The CDR3 bases are TGTGCCAGCAGTGACGGACAGGGTGGCACCGGGGAGCTGTTTTTT. Encoded protein: CASSDGQGGTGELFF. The rearrangement joins TRBV2 to TRBJ2-2; 8 bases map to TRBD1. The CDR3 loop spans 15 amino acids. Germline values: CDR1 SNHLY, CDR2 FYNNEI. Unmatched junction bases numbered 4, after V lost 3 bases and J lost 4 bases.

This clonotype was recorded at least ten times. The chain combines TRBV20-1 with TRBJ2-1; 10 positions match TRBD2. The germline V gene has CDR1 DFQATT and CDR2 SNEGSKA (reference sequence). The J segment lost 6 bases and the V segment lost 4 bases, leaving 6 bases of the junction unmatched. This CDR3 is built from 14 residues. The DNA for the CDR3 is TGCAGTGCTACCTGGAGCGGGAGGGCCAATGAGCAGTTCTTC. It yields the protein CSATWSGRANEQFF.

This clonotype occurred a few times. The V call is TRBV21-1, the J call TRBJ2-1; TRBD2 is the table's D call, not checked against the DNA. TRBV21-1 is assigned pseudogene status. The CDR3 runs 20 residues. The CDR3, as DNA: TGTGCCAGCAGCAAAATAAGGACTAGCGGGGGAGGGGTTTCCTACAATGAGCAGTTCTTC. It translates to CASSKIRTSGGGVSYNEQFF.

This clonotype was seen a few times. The V call is TRBV20-1, the J call TRBJ2-3; TRBD1 matches at 8 bases. CDR3 length: 16 residues. J gave up 6 bases and V 0 bases, and 11 bases lay outside the gene matches. Per the germline V gene, CDR1 is DFQATT and CDR2 is SNEGSKA (reference sequence). The CDR3 sequence is CSARDRDRLRRDTQYF. In nucleotides, the CDR3 is TGCAGTGCTAGAGATAGGGACAGGTTGAGACGGGATACGCAGTATTTT.

This clonotype was detected many times. The chain links TRBV28 to TRBJ2-1, with TRBD2 as a possible D gene (6 bases). CDR1 and CDR2 (germline): MDHEN, SYDVKM. The CDR3 contains 14 residues. Trimming shortened V by 5 bases and J by 10 bases, and 18 bases separated the two germline ends. The CDR3: CASSPMGSGFEQFF. The CDR3 DNA is TGTGCCAGCAGTCCTATGGGCAGCGGGTTCGAGCAGTTCTTC.

This clonotype was seen more than once but under ten times. This chain uses TRBV28 with TRBJ1-2; 9 bases are a match to TRBD1. V trimming: 3 bases; J trimming: 3 bases; junction bases outside the gene matches: 5. The CDR3 contains 15 residues. Germline values: CDR1 MDHEN, CDR2 SYDVKM. The CDR3 DNA reads TGTGCCAGCAGTTTGGGACAGGGCCCTTACTATGGCTACACCTTC. It codes for CASSLGQGPYYGYTF.

The chain joins TRBV6-4 to TRBJ2-1; TRBD2 matches at 11 bases. This CDR3 region has 16 residues. Germline lookup yields CDR1 MRHNA and CDR2 SNTAGT. V dropped 4 bases and J dropped 6; count of bases not matched to a gene: 8. The CDR3 region has the DNA TGTGCCAGCAGTGCCCTTCTAGCGGGAGGAGTCAATGAGCAGTTCTTC. Translation: CASSALLAGGVNEQFF.

The V gene is TRBV20-1, the J gene TRBJ1-5; a weak D match, TRBD1 (5 bases). The CDR3 sequence is 14 residues long. Germline CDR1 is DFQATT and CDR2 is SNEGSKA (reference sequence). The ends were cut back, 7 bases at V and 1 base at J, with 14 bases in the middle. The CDR3 sequence is CSVSPGGSNQPQHF. For the CDR3, the DNA is TGCAGTGTGAGCCCTGGGGGAAGCAATCAGCCCCAGCATTTT.

This clonotype was recorded many times. The CDR3 DNA sequence: TGTGCCAGCAGCGAACAAGGGCCGACTAATTCACCCCTCCACTTT. Translation: CASSEQGPTNSPLHF. V usage is TRBV7-2 and J usage is TRBJ1-6, with D unresolved. Between the trimmed V and J ends, which lost 5 bases and 6 bases, there was a span of 14 bases. CDR1 and CDR2 from the germline V gene are SGHTA and FQGNSA. This CDR3 spans 15 amino acids.

This clonotype was seen a few times. The chain links TRBV3-1 to TRBJ1-1, with D unclear. With 1 base removed from V and 5 bases from J, the gap between germline ends came to 11 bases. This CDR3 spans 14 amino acids. Germline V gene sequence: CDR1 LGHDT, CDR2 YNNKEL (reference sequence). The CDR3 protein is CASSQAGLGTEAFF. CDR3 in DNA: TGTGCCAGCAGCCAAGCCGGGCTAGGAACTGAAGCTTTCTTT.

The V gene is TRBV20-1, the J gene TRBJ2-1, with TRBD2 identical over 10 bases. From germline, CDR1 is DFQATT and CDR2 SNEGSKA (reference sequence). The CDR3 sequence is 15 residues long. V dropped 0 bases and J dropped 6; count of bases not matched to a gene: 5. The CDR3 DNA reads as TGCAGTGCTAGAGATTCTAGCGGGAGACTCAATGAGCAGTTCTTC. Translated, it gives CSARDSSGRLNEQFF.